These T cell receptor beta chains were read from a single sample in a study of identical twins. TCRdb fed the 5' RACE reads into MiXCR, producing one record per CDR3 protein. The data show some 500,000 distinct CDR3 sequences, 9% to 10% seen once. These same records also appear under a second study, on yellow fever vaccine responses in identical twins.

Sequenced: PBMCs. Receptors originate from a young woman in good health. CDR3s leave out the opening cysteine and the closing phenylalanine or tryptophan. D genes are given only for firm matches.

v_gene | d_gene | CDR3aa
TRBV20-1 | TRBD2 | SASTSGKGEQY
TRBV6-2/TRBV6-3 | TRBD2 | ASDTRGLAIPYEQY
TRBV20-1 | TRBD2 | SARDRTSGRVLSYNEQF
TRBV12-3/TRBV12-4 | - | ASSPLGGLEQF
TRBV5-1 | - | ASSFGGEYEQY
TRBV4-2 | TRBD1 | ASSTRQGGETQY
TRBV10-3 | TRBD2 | AISESLPAGNYNEQF
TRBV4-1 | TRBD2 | ASSPGVSGSRVETQY
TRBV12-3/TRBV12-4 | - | ASTPPFEYTQY
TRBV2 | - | ASSEQAYEQY
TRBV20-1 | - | SARDGEGAEAF
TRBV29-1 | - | SVEVGGQGGQPQH
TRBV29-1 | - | SVERGTAYEQY
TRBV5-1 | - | ASSRGGQDNEQF
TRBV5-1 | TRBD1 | ASSFEGASFYEQY
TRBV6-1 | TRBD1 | ASRTGGPDTQY
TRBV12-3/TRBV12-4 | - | ASNGAYSDTQY
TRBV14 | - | ASSARTAPFSEQY
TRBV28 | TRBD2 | ASSPRLAGRYEQY
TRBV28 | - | ASSRKRSGTEAF
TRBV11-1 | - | ASSQDRPYNEQF
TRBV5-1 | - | ASSLSTLAPIRDSYEQY
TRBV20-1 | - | SARGAKNIQY
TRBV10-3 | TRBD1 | ATTGTDETGANVLT
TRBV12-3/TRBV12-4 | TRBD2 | ASTFGLAGGGQETQY
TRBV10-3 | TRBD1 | AIGSDPRGRTEAF
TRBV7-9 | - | ASSYRDGNNEQF
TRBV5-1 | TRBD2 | TSSIGTSGSVDEQF
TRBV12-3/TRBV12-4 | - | ASCNPWARVGIYNEQF
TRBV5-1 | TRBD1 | ASSFKGQGGELF
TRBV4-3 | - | ASSQDGGITGELF
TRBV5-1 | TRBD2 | ASSSGLAGGIYEQY
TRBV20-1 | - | SASWAAVTYEQY
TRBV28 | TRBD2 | ASGGSGVYTQY
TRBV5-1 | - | ASSLFPGQTTGRVKNIQY
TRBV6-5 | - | ASSYSSPTEYSYEQY
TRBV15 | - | ATSAGRLNSPLH
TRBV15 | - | ATSRDLPGPGGYT
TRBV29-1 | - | SPLELSGLETQY
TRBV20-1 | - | SAQGGTDTQY
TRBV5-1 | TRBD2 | ASSLGLAGFYVYEQY
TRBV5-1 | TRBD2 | ASSYGGGITDTQY
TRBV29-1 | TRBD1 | SVESSGTGLGTVLNTGELF
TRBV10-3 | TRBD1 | AISAGTATDTQY
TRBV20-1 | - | SEERATGELF
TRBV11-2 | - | ASSPLPDGAYEQY
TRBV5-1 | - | ASSHGLNPRPTYEQY
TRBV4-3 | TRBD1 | ASSQDWGQSFNQPQH
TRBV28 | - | ASSQPQH
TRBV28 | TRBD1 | ASSGQANQPQH
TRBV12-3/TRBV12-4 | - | ASPSGATNYGYT
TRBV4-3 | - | ASSQELERGIRGREQY
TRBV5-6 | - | ASSFTGKNIQY
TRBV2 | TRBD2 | ASSRRLAAGDEQF
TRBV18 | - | ASSPPVDRSRNTQY
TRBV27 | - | ASSASGGYGYT
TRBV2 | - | ASTESRASYGYT